This T cell receptor beta chain was observed in a study of control samples from healthy donors and cancer patients. Sequenced by immunoSEQ multiplex PCR; TCRdb stores in-frame clones only, minus some. The sample includes about 120,000 clones, 88% of them seen just once. CDR1 and CDR2 (germline): MNHNS, SASEGT. The CDR3 extends over 13 amino acids. Worth noting for this clone: The junction shows a germline mismatch at one end, possibly a read error.

The sample was blood. This TCR was recovered from a man aged 40-55 years in good health. V is TRBV6-1 and J is TRBJ1-6; no reliable D call. The CDR3 region has the DNA TGTGCCAGCAGTGAGCCGAGGGATTCTCCCCTCCACTTT. Protein: CASSEPRDSPLHF.